The 17 T cell receptor beta chains in this list originate from one sample, sequenced in a study of regulatory T cells in long-lasting Graves disease. Library construction for TCR beta used iRepertoire HTBI primers and Arm-PCR of CDR3 regions. TCRdb re-analysed the multiplex PCR reads in MiXCR, keeping a single row per CDR3 protein. The table has over 500,000 distinct CDR3 sequences, 16% seen once; the top ten hold about 18%. The sample's time point: newly diagnosed GD, antithyroid drugs for less than 3 months. PBMC-extracted RNA yielded the TCR library. Another study also made use of these data, one on T cells in Graves' hyperthyroidism and ophthalmopathy.

The sample here was peripheral blood mononuclear cells (PBMCs), taken at new diagnosis, from a patient treated with antithyroid drugs. These receptors all come from a woman aged 25 to 45 with Graves disease.

Many counts were recorded for this clonotype. This chain joins TRBV29-1 and TRBJ2-1, with 8 positions matching TRBD1. With V trimmed by 6 bases and J by 4 bases, 8 bases remained unmatched. Germline CDR1 reads SQVTM; CDR2 reads ANQGSEA. The CDR3 totals 14 residues. As DNA, the CDR3 is TGCAGCGTCCAACACAGGGGGGCTTACAATGAGCAGTTCTTC. Amino acids: CSVQHRGAYNEQFF.

In this sample, this clonotype turned up many times. The J gene is TRBJ1-1, the V gene TRBV20-1; no definite D call. Germline V gene sequence: CDR1 DFQATT, CDR2 SNEGSKA (reference sequence). The CDR3 totals 14 residues. The V end was cut by 6 bases, the J end by 4 bases, with 18 bases between. The CDR3: CSASWGKVRTEAFF. Here the CDR3 DNA reads TGCAGTGCCTCGTGGGGAAAGGTGCGCACTGAAGCTTTCTTT.

This clonotype was seen many times. The chain couples TRBV13 to TRBJ2-7, with D possibly TRBD1 on 5 matching bases. CDR1 is PRHDT, CDR2 FYEKMQ, per germline (reference sequence). V lost 5 bases to trimming and J lost 2 bases, with 13 bases between them. This CDR3 comprises 14 residues. The CDR3 nucleotides are TGTGCCAGCAGCCCGACAGCGCAAGCCTACGAGCAGTACTTC. Its translation: CASSPTAQAYEQYF.

The J gene is TRBJ2-3, the V gene TRBV19; weak D call: TRBD1 (6 bases). This CDR3 has 16 amino acids. Trimming shortened V by 3 bases and J by 8 bases, and 21 bases separated the two germline ends. Germline assignment: CDR1 LNHDA and CDR2 SQIVND (reference sequence). CDR3 in DNA: TGTGCCAGTAGTATTTCGGACAGTATAGGGCGGAGTACGCAGTATTTT. Translation: CASSISDSIGRSTQYF.

This clonotype was seen a few times. V gene TRBV30 combines with J gene TRBJ2-2, with TRBD1 matching over 10 bases. Losses at the gene ends were 8 bases for V and 1 base for J; bases not matched to a gene: 7. Looked up from germline, CDR1 is GTSNPN and CDR2 is SVGIG (reference sequence). CDR3 length equals 15 residues. CDR3 DNA: TGTGCCCGATATGGGGACAGGGGGAACACCGGGGAGCTGTTTTTT. It specifies CARYGDRGNTGELFF.

This clonotype showed up many times. This chain uses TRBV20-1 with TRBJ2-7, with no clear D. The V gene's germline CDR1 is DFQATT and CDR2 SNEGSKA (reference sequence). V lost 4 bases and J lost 7, with 17 bases in between. The CDR3 loop spans 13 amino acids. CDR3 nucleotide sequence: TGCAGTGCTACGGGTGGGCCCCGTGGGGAGCAGTACTTC. Protein: CSATGGPRGEQYF.

This clonotype was recorded at least ten times. The chain couples TRBV28 to TRBJ2-1, with TRBD1 as a possible D gene (6 bases). CDR3 size: 15 residues. Per the germline V gene, CDR1 is MDHEN and CDR2 is SYDVKM. Trimming left V 8 bases short and J 0 bases short, with 14 bases between. The DNA of the CDR3 is TGTGCCAGCTTTGGGGGCTCTAGCTCCTACAATGAGCAGTTCTTC. Residues: CASFGGSSSYNEQFF.

This clonotype was counted only a few times. The rearrangement joins TRBV30 to TRBJ2-7; 7 bases fit TRBD2. V dropped 3 bases and J dropped 3; count of bases not matched to a gene: 11. This CDR3 contains 15 residues. Germline CDR1 reads GTSNPN; CDR2 reads SVGIG (reference sequence). The CDR3 DNA reads as TGTGCCTGGAGCCCGTCGGGACTAAGAATCTACGAGCAGTACTTC. Amino acids: CAWSPSGLRIYEQYF.

There are a few counts of this clonotype. This chain uses TRBV30 with TRBJ2-5, with D perhaps TRBD1 (5 bases). V lost 4 bases to trimming and J lost 2 bases, with 11 bases between them. Germline V gene sequence: CDR1 GTSNPN, CDR2 SVGIG (reference sequence). This CDR3 has 13 residues. CDR3 sequence: CAWTPTVQETQYF. The DNA for the CDR3 is TGTGCCTGGACACCGACAGTTCAAGAGACCCAGTACTTC.

This clonotype has more than one count but fewer than ten. This rearrangement joins TRBV7-8 to TRBJ2-7; the D call may be TRBD1 or TRBD2 (5 bases each). CDR1 and CDR2 (germline): SGHVS, FQNEAQ. The CDR3 has 14 amino acids. Trimming cost V 4 bases and J 2 bases, with 12 bases left between them. This chain's CDR3 is CASSSGTRTYEQYF. CDR3 in DNA: TGTGCCAGCAGCTCAGGGACGCGGACCTACGAGCAGTACTTC.

This clonotype has a count of ten or more. V usage is TRBV2 and J usage is TRBJ1-1; D gene ambiguous. V gave up 6 bases and J gave up 2 bases, with 7 bases separating them. From germline, CDR1 is SNHLY and CDR2 FYNNEI. The CDR3 extends over 12 amino acids. DNA for the CDR3: TGTGCCAGCAGGGACTATAACACTGAAGCTTTCTTT. Amino acid sequence: CASRDYNTEAFF. Using reference TRBV2 and TRBJ1-1 for the parts outside the CDR3, the full variable domain is EPEVTQTPSHQVTQMGQEVILRCVPISNHLYFYWYRQILGQKVEFLVSFYNNEISEKSEIFDDQFSVERPDGSNFTLKIRSTKLEDSAMYFCASRDYNTEAFFGQGTRLTVV.

This clonotype has a handful of counts. The chain links TRBV12-5 to TRBJ1-5, with no clear D. With 7 bases removed from V and 4 bases from J, the gap between germline ends came to 11 bases. The germline CDR1 and CDR2 sequences are LGHNT and FRNRAP. The CDR3 runs to 13 residues. CDR3 nucleotide sequence: TGTGCTAGTGCCCTGGATGGGAATCAGCCCCAGCATTTT. Translated, it gives CASALDGNQPQHF.

This clonotype was observed at least ten times. The chain is built from TRBV13 and TRBJ2-1; the D is unclear. Per germline, CDR1 PRHDT and CDR2 FYEKMQ (reference sequence). V lost 4 bases, J lost 6 bases, and 10 bases lay in between. The CDR3 runs 13 residues. CDR3 sequence (DNA): TGTGCCAGCAGCTGGGCGTTCAGCAATGAGCAGTTCTTC. Amino acids: CASSWAFSNEQFF.

This clonotype was seen repeatedly, ten times or more. The chain has TRBV6-2 or TRBV6-3 and TRBJ2-1; 13 nucleotides align to TRBD2. The CDR3 runs to 17 residues. Germline-derived CDR1 and CDR2 are MNHEY and SVGEGT. Trimming cost V 3 bases and J 6 bases; bases outside gene matches: 8. The CDR3 bases are TGTGCCAGCAGTTATATTCCCACTAGCGGGAGGGGCAATGAGCAGTTCTTC. Translated, it gives CASSYIPTSGRGNEQFF.

The chain recombines TRBV28 with TRBJ2-7; 9 nucleotides align to TRBD1. The CDR3 contains 15 residues. Germline V gene sequence: CDR1 MDHEN, CDR2 SYDVKM. V shed 6 bases and J 1 base; nucleotides not matched to a gene: 7. The CDR3 sequence: CASSQYDRGSYEQYF. CDR3 coding DNA: TGTGCCAGCAGCCAATACGACAGGGGGTCCTACGAGCAGTACTTC.

This clonotype showed up just a few times. This chain joins TRBV4-2 and TRBJ1-1; the D is unclear. Trimming took 0 bases from V and 11 from J, leaving 22 bases between them. The length of the CDR3 is 16 residues. Germline CDR1 LGHNA, CDR2 YNFKEQ. The CDR3 nucleotides read TGTGCCAGCAGCCAAGAAACTGGTACGGATTCGGTCTTGGCTTTCTTT. This gives the protein CASSQETGTDSVLAFF.

The chain has TRBV7-9 and TRBJ2-1; TRBD1 or TRBD2 may be the D gene (6 bases each). Trimming removed 6 bases at V and 4 bases at J, with 10 bases between. Looked up from germline, CDR1 is SEHNR and CDR2 is FQNEAQ (reference sequence). The CDR3 loop spans 13 amino acids. The CDR3 DNA is TGTGCCAGCAGAGAGGGGGGTTACAATGAGCAGTTCTTC. Amino acids: CASREGGYNEQFF.